This entry is about one T cell receptor beta chain. Germline V gene data show CDR1 as SNHLY and CDR2 as FYNNEI. V lost 1 base, J lost 2 bases, and 8 bases lay in between. This CDR3 is 14 amino acids long. During its preparation, the TCRbeta library received unique molecular identifiers. TCRdb independently ran MiXCR on the PCR reads; one entry per CDR3 protein. The profile shows 500,000 to 600,000 distinct CDR3 sequences, 32% of them singletons. This entry is derived from a study of T-cell reconstitution after alpha-beta-depleted transplantation in children. The chain employs TRBV2 and TRBJ1-2; tentative D call: TRBD1 (5 bases). The sequenced sample was PBMCs from the stem cell graft donor, obtained from the stem cell graft. This receptor was obtained from a human donor who donated a stem cell graft to a child with aplastic anemia. The CDR3 is CASSEEEGNYGYTF. CDR3 DNA: TGTGCCAGCAGTGAAGAGGAGGGGAACTATGGCTACACCTTC.